The 21 T cell receptor beta chains listed next were all sequenced from one sample in a study of T-cell memory formation after mild COVID-19. Using its own MiXCR run on the 5' RACE reads, TCRdb lists one record per CDR3 protein. The table has roughly 600,000 distinct CDR3 sequences, approximately 18% seen once. Sample: PBMCs or a T cell subset sorted from them (not recorded which). These receptors all stem from an adult woman who had mild COVID-19 (a few samples of this study predate the infection). Cell type and time point are not known.

The chain links TRBV6-5 to TRBJ2-2; 7 positions match TRBD1. The V gene end was trimmed by 7 bases and the J gene end by 5 bases; junction bases not matched to a gene: 10. This CDR3 comprises 15 residues. CDR1 is MNHEY and CDR2 is SVGAGI in the germline V gene. In nucleotides, the CDR3 is TGTGCCAGCACCAGATCCCCGACAGGGACCGGGGAGCTGTTTTTT. The encoded protein is CASTRSPTGTGELFF.

J is TRBJ2-1 and V is TRBV25-1; 12 bases are shared with TRBD2. There are 18 residues in the CDR3. Trimming took 6 bases from V and 5 from J; bases not matched to a gene: 14. CDR1 and CDR2 (germline): MGHDK, SYGVNS. CDR3 in amino acids: CASRLAGGPRGGNNEQFF. The DNA for the CDR3 is TGTGCCAGCAGACTAGCGGGAGGACCGCGAGGAGGGAACAATGAGCAGTTCTTC.

The rearrangement joins TRBV20-1 to TRBJ2-3; 13 nucleotides line up with TRBD2. The CDR3 loop spans 14 amino acids. Germline CDR1 reads DFQATT; CDR2 reads SNEGSKA (reference sequence). The junction had 6 bases not matched to a gene; V was cut back by 8 bases and J by 4 bases. Here the CDR3 reads CSWGLAGLADTQYF. For the CDR3, the DNA is TGCAGTTGGGGACTAGCGGGGCTCGCAGATACGCAGTATTTT.

This clonotype was seen a handful of times. The rearrangement uses TRBV6-5 and TRBJ2-1; D is ambiguous. Germline V CDR1 and CDR2: MNHEY, SVGAGI. V was cut by 1 base and J by 0 bases, with 10 bases left in between. This CDR3 is built from 16 residues. CDR3 sequence (DNA): TGTGCCAGCAGTTACTATTTAGAATCCTCCTACAATGAGCAGTTCTTC. Its protein product is CASSYYLESSYNEQFF.

This sequence joins TRBV6-5 and TRBJ2-7; the D is unclear. Trimming took 0 bases from V and 0 from J, leaving 12 bases between them. This CDR3 contains 16 residues. Looked up from germline, CDR1 is MNHEY and CDR2 is SVGAGI. The CDR3 here is CASSYSLPGSSYEQYF. CDR3 nucleotides: TGTGCCAGCAGTTACTCCCTGCCGGGTAGCTCCTACGAGCAGTACTTC.

In its sample, this clonotype was seen a few times. CDR3 sequence: CASSLQRGVSYEQYF. The DNA for the CDR3 is TGTGCCAGCAGCTTGCAGCGGGGCGTGTCTTACGAGCAGTACTTC. This rearrangement joins TRBV7-2 to TRBJ2-7; 7 positions agree with TRBD2. The CDR3 is 15 residues long. Germline V CDR1 and CDR2: SGHTA, FQGNSA. V trimming: 3 bases; J trimming: 4 bases; junction bases outside the gene matches: 9.

This chain uses TRBV27 with TRBJ2-2; no clear D gene. The V and J ends lost 0 bases and 5 bases respectively, with 10 bases between them. The CDR3 runs 15 residues. Germline CDR1 reads MNHEY; CDR2 reads SMNVEV (reference sequence). Written as DNA, the CDR3 is TGTGCCAGCAGTTTATCGGCGGTTCCAACCGGGGAGCTGTTTTTT. This sequence encodes CASSLSAVPTGELFF.

The rearrangement uses TRBV4-1 and TRBJ2-2, with 12 bases identical to TRBD1. The CDR3 has 21 residues. V shed 3 bases and J 2 bases; nucleotides not matched to a gene: 16. The germline V gene encodes CDR1 MGHRA and CDR2 YSYEKL. The CDR3: CASSQAPGQGAQAPNTGELFF. CDR3 nucleotide sequence: TGCGCCAGCAGCCAGGCCCCGGGACAGGGGGCTCAGGCCCCAAACACCGGGGAGCTGTTTTTT.

The sample holds many counts of this clonotype. The chain has TRBV20-1 and TRBJ2-5, with D hard to call. Trimming stripped 0 bases from V and 7 bases from J, with 9 bases between. The CDR3 consists of 12 residues. CDR1 DFQATT and CDR2 SNEGSKA come from the germline V gene (reference sequence). This CDR3 reads CSARDPLGTQYF. The CDR3 nucleotides are TGCAGTGCTAGAGATCCTTTGGGGACCCAGTACTTC.

This clonotype was seen a handful of times. This chain links TRBV9 with TRBJ1-1; a weak D match, TRBD1 (5 bases). CDR3 length equals 16 residues. Germline loops: CDR1 SGDLS, CDR2 YYNGEE. V lost 0 bases and J 3 bases, leaving 15 bases between the germline ends. CDR3 nucleotides: TGTGCCAGCAGCGTAGCGTCGGCCCCGGGGCACACTGAAGCTTTCTTT. This gives the protein CASSVASAPGHTEAFF.

This clonotype was recorded at least ten times. The chain is built from TRBV6-5 and TRBJ1-2, with TRBD1 matching over 7 bases. V was clipped by 6 bases and J by 4 bases; unmatched bases: 5. The germline V gene has CDR1 MNHEY and CDR2 SVGAGI. CDR3 size: 13 residues. CDR3 in amino acids: CASRQRDSYGYTF. The CDR3, as DNA: TGTGCCAGCAGACAAAGGGACAGCTATGGCTACACCTTC.

This clonotype occurred a few times. The chain couples TRBV4-1 to TRBJ1-1; D might be TRBD1 (6 bases). The V end lost 1 base, the J end lost 7 bases, and 19 bases lay between the germline ends. From germline, CDR1 is MGHRA and CDR2 YSYEKL. The CDR3 is 16 amino acids. The CDR3 reads CASSQGGQGLNSEAFF. CDR3 DNA: TGCGCCAGCAGCCAAGGGGGGCAGGGGTTAAATAGTGAAGCTTTCTTT.

This clonotype has just one count. The chain joins TRBV11-3 to TRBJ1-2, with D maybe TRBD1 (6 bases). V lost 1 base and J 7 bases, leaving 10 bases between the germline ends. Germline CDR1 is SGHNT and CDR2 is YENEEA. The CDR3 consists of 13 residues. The CDR3 DNA sequence: TGTGCCAGCAGCTTAGTGGCGGGGGCTGGCTACACCTTC. Translated: CASSLVAGAGYTF.

The chain joins TRBV4-1 to TRBJ1-2; a possible D gene is TRBD1 (5 bases). This CDR3 spans 17 amino acids. Trimming removed 3 bases at V and 7 bases at J, with 24 bases between. The germline V gene has CDR1 MGHRA and CDR2 YSYEKL. The CDR3 DNA reads as TGCGCCAGCAGCCAGGTCCGCGTGGGGCGCGGAATCTTTGGCTACACCTTC. Protein: CASSQVRVGRGIFGYTF.

There are a few counts of this clonotype. The CDR3 loop reads CASSFSPGQGGNEQFF. The DNA of the CDR3 is TGTGCCAGCAGCTTTTCCCCGGGACAGGGGGGGAATGAGCAGTTCTTC. This chain joins TRBV7-2 and TRBJ2-1, with TRBD1 matching over 11 bases. The CDR3 covers 16 residues. Germline assignment: CDR1 SGHTA and CDR2 FQGNSA. The ends lost 3 bases at V and 7 bases at J; junction bases unmatched: 8. Supplemented by reference TRBV7-2 and TRBJ2-1, the full variable domain reads GAGVSQSPSNKVTEKGKDVELRCDPISGHTALYWYRQSLGQGLEFLIYFQGNSAPDKSGLPSDRFSAERTGGSVSTLTIQRTQQEDSAVYLCASSFSPGQGGNEQFFGPGTRLTVL.

The rearrangement joins TRBV4-1 to TRBJ2-1; possible D gene TRBD2, 6 bases. The germline V gene has CDR1 MGHRA and CDR2 YSYEKL. The CDR3 spans 16 residues. Trimming took off 4 bases at V and 3 bases at J, with 16 bases between the two ends. The CDR3 protein is CASSLRLGSFYNEQFF. The CDR3 DNA reads as TGCGCCAGCAGCCTTCGACTAGGTTCGTTCTACAATGAGCAGTTCTTC.

J is TRBJ1-1 and V is TRBV4-3; a weak D match, TRBD1 (6 bases). The CDR3 has 14 amino acids. Trimming took off 0 bases at V and 4 bases at J, with 9 bases between the two ends. Germline-derived CDR1 and CDR2 are LGHNA and YSLEER. In DNA, the CDR3 is TGCGCCAGCAGCCAAGAGCTGACAGGCACTGAAGCTTTCTTT. This encodes CASSQELTGTEAFF.

In this sample, this clonotype turned up many times. The chain has TRBV29-1 and TRBJ2-7; 8 nucleotides agree with TRBD1. V trimming: 4 bases; J trimming: 5 bases; junction bases outside the gene matches: 7. The CDR3 sequence is 13 residues long. The germline V gene has CDR1 SQVTM and CDR2 ANQGSEA. In DNA, the CDR3 is TGCAGCGTTGGGGGAGACAGGGGCCACGAGCAGTACTTC. The encoded protein is CSVGGDRGHEQYF.

The sample holds a few counts of this clonotype. This rearrangement joins TRBV18 to TRBJ2-1; D ambiguous. V was clipped by 1 base and J by 4 bases, with 23 bases between them. CDR1 and CDR2 from the germline V gene are KGHSH and LQKENI. This CDR3 comprises 19 residues. The CDR3 is CASSPLGASFAPPYNEQFF. CDR3 nucleotide sequence: TGTGCCAGCTCACCACTCGGTGCCAGCTTCGCGCCTCCTTACAATGAGCAGTTCTTC. Full variable domain (rest looked up from reference TRBV18 and TRBJ2-1): NAGVMQNPRHLVRRRGQEARLRCSPMKGHSHVYWYRQLPEEGLKFMVYLQKENIIDESGMPKERFSAEFPKEGPSILRIQQVVRGDSAAYFCASSPLGASFAPPYNEQFFGPGTRLTVL.

There are a few counts of this clonotype. This chain connects TRBV24-1 to TRBJ1-1, with TRBD1 matching 8 bases. CDR1 KGHDR and CDR2 SFDVKD come from the germline V gene. The trim removed 4 bases at V and 7 bases at J, leaving 10 bases unmatched. The CDR3 loop spans 15 amino acids. CDR3: CATSDPGTGGDEAFF. Written as DNA, the CDR3 is TGTGCCACCAGTGACCCTGGGACAGGCGGTGATGAAGCTTTCTTT.

This clonotype showed up just a few times. The gene calls are TRBV9 and TRBJ2-1, with 11 nucleotides matching TRBD2. The CDR3 loop spans 18 amino acids. The V gene end was trimmed by 0 bases and the J gene end by 2 bases; junction bases not matched to a gene: 7. CDR1 is SGDLS and CDR2 is YYNGEE in the germline V gene. The CDR3 region is CASSVGSSGGAAYNEQFF. As DNA, the CDR3 is TGTGCCAGCAGCGTAGGGAGTAGCGGGGGGGCTGCCTACAATGAGCAGTTCTTC.